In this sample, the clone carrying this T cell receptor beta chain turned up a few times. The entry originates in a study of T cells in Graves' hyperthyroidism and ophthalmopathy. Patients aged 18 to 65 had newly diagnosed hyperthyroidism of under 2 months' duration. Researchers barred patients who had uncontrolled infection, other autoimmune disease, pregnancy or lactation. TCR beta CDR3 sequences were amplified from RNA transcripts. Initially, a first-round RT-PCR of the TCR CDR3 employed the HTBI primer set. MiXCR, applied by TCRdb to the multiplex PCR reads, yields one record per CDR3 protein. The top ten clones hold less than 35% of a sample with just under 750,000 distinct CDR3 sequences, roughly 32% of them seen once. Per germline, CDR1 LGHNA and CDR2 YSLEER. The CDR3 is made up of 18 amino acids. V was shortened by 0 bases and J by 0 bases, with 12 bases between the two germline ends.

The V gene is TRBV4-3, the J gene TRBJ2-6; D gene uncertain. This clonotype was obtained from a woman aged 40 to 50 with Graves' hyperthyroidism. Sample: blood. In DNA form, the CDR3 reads TGCGCCAGCAGCCAAGAAATCAGTTGGAGCTCTGGGGCCAACGTCCTGACTTTC. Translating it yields CASSQEISWSSGANVLTF.